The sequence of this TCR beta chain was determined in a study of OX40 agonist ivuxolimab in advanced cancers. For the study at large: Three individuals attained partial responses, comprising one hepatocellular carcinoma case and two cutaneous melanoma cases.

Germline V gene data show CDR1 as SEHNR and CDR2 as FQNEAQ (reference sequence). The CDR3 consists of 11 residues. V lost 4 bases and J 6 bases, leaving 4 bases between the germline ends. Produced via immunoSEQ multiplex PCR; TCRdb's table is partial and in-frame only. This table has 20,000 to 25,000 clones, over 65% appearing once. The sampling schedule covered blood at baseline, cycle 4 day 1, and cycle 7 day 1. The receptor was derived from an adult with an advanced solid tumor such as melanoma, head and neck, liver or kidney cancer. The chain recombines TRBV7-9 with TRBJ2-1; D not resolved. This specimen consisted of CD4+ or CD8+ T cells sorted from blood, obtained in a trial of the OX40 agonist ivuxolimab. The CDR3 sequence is CASSYSNEQFF. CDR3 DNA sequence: TGTGCCAGCAGCTACAGCAATGAGCAGTTCTTC.